The 7 T cell receptor beta chains in this list originate from one sample, sequenced in a study of cytomegalovirus exposure and HLA in healthy donors. Vbeta (60) and Jbeta (13) primers were used in the PCR. The protocol was immunoSEQ multiplex PCR, while the TCRdb copy is restricted to in-frame clones and leaves out a portion. Among under 130,000 clones listed, 60% to 85% were seen once. The sample comprised PBMCs. The receptors derive from a female donor in good health and CMV-seropositive.

V usage is TRBV7-9 and J usage is TRBJ2-1; a weak D match, TRBD2 (6 bases). CDR1 is SEHNR, CDR2 FQNEAQ, per germline (reference sequence). CDR3 size: 14 residues. Trimming took off 2 bases at V and 7 bases at J, with 12 bases between the two ends. The CDR3 sequence: CASSLLTRMNEQFF. The CDR3 DNA is TGTGCCAGCAGCTTACTGACTAGGATGAATGAGCAGTTCTTC. Full variable domain (rest looked up from reference TRBV7-9 and TRBJ2-1): DTGVSQNPRHKITKRGQNVTFRCDPISEHNRLYWYRQTLGQGPEFLTYFQNEAQLEKSRLLSDRFSAERPKGSFSTLEIQRTEQGDSAMYLCASSLLTRMNEQFFGPGTRLTVL.

The rearrangement links TRBV6-1 to TRBJ2-2; a weak D match, TRBD1 (6 bases). The CDR3 has 15 amino acids. Germline V CDR1 and CDR2: MNHNS, SASEGT. V was cut by 4 bases and J by 6 bases, with 15 bases left in between. CDR3 region: CASSAEQGWAGELFF. Written as DNA, the CDR3 is TGTGCCAGCAGTGCAGAACAGGGTTGGGCCGGGGAGCTGTTTTTT.

This clone was detected only once. The genes are TRBV5-4 and TRBJ1-4, with TRBD1 as a possible D gene (5 bases). CDR1 is SGHNT, CDR2 YYREEE, per germline (reference sequence). The length of the CDR3 is 13 residues. V lost 0 bases to trimming and J lost 8 bases, with 8 bases between them. This CDR3 reads CASSLAGGEKLFF. CDR3 sequence (DNA): TGTGCCAGCAGCTTGGCCGGGGGGGAAAAACTGTTTTTT.

The chain combines TRBV11-2 with TRBJ2-5, with 7 bases identical to TRBD1. This CDR3 has 13 residues. Germline values: CDR1 SGHAT, CDR2 FQNNGV. Germline trimming cut 5 bases from V and 4 bases from J; bases unmatched to any gene: 4. Written as DNA, the CDR3 is TGTGCCAGCAGCGCAGACAGGGCAGAGACCCAGTACTTC. This codes for CASSADRAETQYF. Filled out from reference TRBV11-2 and TRBJ2-5, the complete variable domain reads EAGVAQSPRYKIIEKRQSVAFWCNPISGHATLYWYQQILGQGPKLLIQFQNNGVVDDSQLPKDRFSAERLKGVDSTLKIQPAKLEDSAVYLCASSADRAETQYFGPGTRLLVL.

The V and J genes are TRBV10-1 and TRBJ1-2, with TRBD1 as a possible D gene (6 bases). This CDR3 contains 16 residues. Germline values: CDR1 WNHNN, CDR2 SYGVQD (reference sequence). Trimming left V 0 bases short and J 4 bases short, with 15 bases between. CDR3 coding DNA: TGCGCCAGCAGTGAGTCCCCGGAGACAGGCCTCTATGGCTACACCTTC. Amino acid sequence: CASSESPETGLYGYTF.

The CDR3 region has the DNA TGTGCCAGCAGCCCTGGACAAAGGTCCTACAATGAGCAGTTCTTC. Translated: CASSPGQRSYNEQFF. The V and J genes are TRBV5-8 and TRBJ2-1, with D maybe TRBD1 (5 bases). The CDR3 sequence is 15 residues long. The germline V and J ends were trimmed by 4 bases and 1 base, with 12 bases remaining between them. Germline V lookup: CDR1 SGHTS, CDR2 YDEGEE.

The J gene is TRBJ1-4, the V gene TRBV28, with D uncertain. V shed 3 bases and J shed 7 bases, with 12 bases lying between them. CDR1 is MDHEN, CDR2 SYDVKM, per germline. The length of the CDR3 is 14 residues. Written as DNA, the CDR3 is TGTGCCAGCAGTTTGCCAGGAATGACTGAAAAACTGTTTTTT. Protein product: CASSLPGMTEKLFF.